What follows are 6 T cell receptor beta chains derived from one specimen sequenced in a study of T cells after yellow fever vaccination. One entry per CDR3 protein, called by TCRdb with MiXCR from the 5' RACE reads. In the table there are about 400,000 distinct CDR3 sequences, about 9.9% of which are singletons. The sequencing used PBMCs, collected on the day of the first yellow fever vaccination. These receptors all stem from a man younger than 30 who received the YFV17D yellow fever vaccine.

This clonotype has at least ten counts. V and J are TRBV4-1 and TRBJ2-5; 7 bases agree with TRBD1. In germline, CDR1 is MGHRA, CDR2 YSYEKL. The CDR3 spans 16 residues. V shed 1 base and J 4 bases; nucleotides not matched to a gene: 9. CDR3 amino acids: CASSQGIQGWRETQYF. In DNA, the CDR3 is TGCGCCAGCAGCCAAGGAATACAGGGGTGGAGAGAGACCCAGTACTTC.

The rearrangement links TRBV4-1 to TRBJ2-1; TRBD1 or TRBD2 may be the D gene (5 bases each). CDR1 MGHRA and CDR2 YSYEKL come from the germline V gene. The CDR3 totals 14 residues. The V end was cut by 0 bases, the J end by 6 bases, with 9 bases between. The CDR3 sequence is CASSQDPGSNEQFF. The CDR3 DNA reads as TGCGCCAGCAGCCAAGATCCAGGGAGCAATGAGCAGTTCTTC.

There are a few counts of this clonotype. The chain couples TRBV7-2 to TRBJ2-3; 7 positions agree with TRBD1. Trimming cost V 0 bases and J 1 base; bases outside gene matches: 1. The CDR3 is 15 amino acids. The germline V gene encodes CDR1 SGHTA and CDR2 FQGNSA. CDR3 amino acids: CASSLAGTGTDTQYF. The CDR3 nucleotides read TGTGCCAGCAGCTTAGCAGGGACAGGCACAGATACGCAGTATTTT.

This clonotype showed up many times. The chain has TRBV6-5 and TRBJ1-2; possibly TRBD1 for D (6 bases). CDR3 length: 13 residues. The ends were cut back, 8 bases at V and 4 bases at J, with 14 bases in the middle. Germline V gives CDR1 MNHEY, CDR2 SVGAGI. This CDR3 is CASHTGGPYGYTF. The DNA of the CDR3 is TGTGCCAGCCATACCGGGGGCCCCTATGGCTACACCTTC.

This clonotype came up a few times. V usage is TRBV9 and J usage is TRBJ2-2, with D possibly matching TRBD1 (6 bases). Germline CDR1 SGDLS, CDR2 YYNGEE. This CDR3 comprises 15 residues. V was clipped by 0 bases and J by 2 bases, with 8 bases between them. The CDR3 is CASSVATGNTGELFF. In DNA, the CDR3 is TGTGCCAGCAGCGTAGCGACAGGAAACACCGGGGAGCTGTTTTTT.

The CDR3 spells CASKGEAPETQYF. The CDR3 DNA reads as TGTGCCAGCAAGGGTGAGGCCCCAGAGACCCAGTACTTC. The chain carries TRBV2 and TRBJ2-5; D unresolved. The length of the CDR3 is 13 residues. Trimming shortened V by 7 bases and J by 4 bases, and 13 bases separated the two germline ends. The germline V gene has CDR1 SNHLY and CDR2 FYNNEI.